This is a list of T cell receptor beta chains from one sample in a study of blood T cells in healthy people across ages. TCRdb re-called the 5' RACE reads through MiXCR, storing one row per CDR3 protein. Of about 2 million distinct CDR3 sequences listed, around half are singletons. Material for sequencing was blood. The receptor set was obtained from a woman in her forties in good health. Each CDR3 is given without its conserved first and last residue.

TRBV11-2 ASSSRRGVQGRETQY
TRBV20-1 SARRLGGQY
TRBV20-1 SAEGLAGDSPVGPDTQY
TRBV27 ASSLTGADEQY
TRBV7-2 ASSPQGLAGGREQF
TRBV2 ASSIEGRTDTQY
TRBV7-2 ASSNPGTSGTQY
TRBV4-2 ASSQDDGGGGNEQY
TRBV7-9 ASQGSEKLF
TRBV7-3 ASSQRGGQKDTQY
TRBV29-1 SAREVGDNEQF
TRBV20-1 SASPRGPYGYT
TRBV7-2 ASSLVLGTGHYEQY
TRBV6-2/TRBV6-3 ASSRGGPGPEQF
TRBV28 ASSLTHRGKGEAF
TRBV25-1 ASSEADRVYTEAF
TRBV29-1 SVARATISDTQY
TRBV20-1 SASGGAVFTPSGANVLT